This TCR beta chain comes out of a study of siplizumab effects on memory and regulatory T cells. TCRdb keeps only in-frame clones here, not all; method: immunoSEQ multiplex PCR. This table has over 90,000 clones, 92% appearing once. The source is a human donor in good health. Input material: CD4+ T cells sorted from blood.

Here the CDR3 DNA reads TGTGCCAGCTCACTCTCTGGAAACACCATATATTTT. It translates to CASSLSGNTIYF. The chain recombines TRBV18 with TRBJ1-3; D remains ambiguous. Trimming removed 4 bases at V and 0 bases at J, with 1 base between. This CDR3 region has 12 residues. Germline V lookup: CDR1 KGHSH, CDR2 LQKENI.